The table lists the clone carrying this T cell receptor beta chain with a few counts. Per the original methods: Counts of nucleated cells, estimated from reference gene primer amplification, were obtained. Method: immunoSEQ multiplex PCR; TCRdb's copy keeps in-frame clones and lacks some. V and J calls plus clone size are reproduced from that table; the DNA served to infer D and trimming. The sample comprises around 250,000 clones, roughly 89% of which are singletons, and approximately 2% rests with the top ten. This sample was taken from a study of blood T cell repertoires in COVID-19. Turning to the study itself: The United States, Italy and Spain provided the acute and convalescent COVID-19 samples. Nucleic acid was either cDNA or gDNA, and it came from T cells, B-cell-depleted T cells, or PBMCs.

The sample was peripheral blood. The source is a man aged 25-45 years who had recovered from COVID-19.

For the CDR3, the DNA is TGTGCCAGTAAGGCCCAGAGTGGGAGCTCCTACAATGAGCAGTTCTTC. It encodes CASKAQSGSSYNEQFF. The chain is built from TRBV19 and TRBJ2-1; perhaps TRBD2 as D (5 bases). The V gene's germline CDR1 is LNHDA and CDR2 SQIVND (reference sequence). Between the trimmed V and J ends, which lost 7 bases and 0 bases, there was a span of 16 bases. The CDR3 contains 16 residues. The variable domain in full, completed from reference TRBV19 and TRBJ2-1, reads DGGITQSPKYLFRKEGQNVTLSCEQNLNHDAMYWYRQDPGQGLRLIYYSQIVNDFQKGDIAEGYSVSREKKESFPLTVTSAQKNPTAFYLCASKAQSGSSYNEQFFGPGTRLTVL.